These 5 T cell receptor beta chains originate from one sample sequenced in a study of OX40 agonist ivuxolimab in advanced cancers. Sequencing was performed with immunoSEQ multiplex PCR; in TCRdb, only in-frame clones are kept and a portion is missing. This table holds some 74,000 clones, about 85% found once. The sample in question was CD4+ or CD8+ T cells sorted from blood, obtained in a trial of the OX40 agonist ivuxolimab. These receptors all come from an adult with an advanced solid tumor such as melanoma, head and neck, liver or kidney cancer.

The gene calls are TRBV2 and TRBJ2-1, with a tentative D call TRBD2 (5 bases). The germline V gene has CDR1 SNHLY and CDR2 FYNNEI. CDR3 length: 11 residues. Trimming pared 10 bases from V and 4 bases from J, leaving 8 bases between. CDR3 amino acids: CAILDYNEQFF. CDR3 sequence (DNA): TGTGCCATACTAGATTACAATGAGCAGTTCTTC.

The J gene is TRBJ2-2, the V gene TRBV5-4; maybe TRBD1 (6 bases). Germline values: CDR1 SGHNT, CDR2 YYREEE (reference sequence). V gave up 4 bases and J gave up 2 bases, with 9 bases separating them. This CDR3 comprises 14 residues. CDR3 region: CASSQDSNTGELFF. The CDR3 nucleotides are TGTGCCAGCAGCCAGGACAGTAACACCGGGGAGCTGTTTTTT.

The V gene is TRBV2, the J gene TRBJ1-5, with a weak D call TRBD1 (5 bases). There are 13 residues in the CDR3. Trimming took off 4 bases at V and 5 bases at J, with 9 bases between the two ends. Germline V lookup: CDR1 SNHLY, CDR2 FYNNEI. In DNA form, the CDR3 reads TGTGCCAGCAGTGGGGGCGAGTATCAGCCCCAGCATTTT. This codes for CASSGGEYQPQHF.

Only a few counts were recorded for this clone. This chain links TRBV11-3 with TRBJ2-4; the D gene is possibly TRBD1 (6 bases). Trimming removed 10 bases at V and 1 base at J, with 11 bases between. The CDR3 sequence is 13 residues long. CDR1 is SGHNT and CDR2 is YENEEA in the germline V gene. This CDR3 is CATLDRAKNIQYF. In DNA form, the CDR3 reads TGTGCCACCCTCGACAGGGCCAAAAACATTCAGTACTTC.

V usage is TRBV6-5 and J usage is TRBJ2-1, with unresolved D. The V end lost 7 bases, the J end lost 4 bases, and 11 bases lay between the germline ends. Germline V gives CDR1 MNHEY, CDR2 SVGAGI. CDR3 length: 13 residues. The CDR3 loop reads CASTLGAYNEQFF. The CDR3 nucleotides are TGTGCCAGCACCCTTGGTGCTTACAATGAGCAGTTCTTC.